This T cell receptor (beta chain) was captured in a study of OX40 agonist ivuxolimab in advanced cancers. Study at large: Three partial responders included one hepatocellular carcinoma patient and two cutaneous melanoma patients. The study's findings and limits: Expanded clones were, on average, more numerous in CD8+ T cells than in CD4+.

To note about this clone: Its cognate antigen is unknown.

Some clones are missing from TCRdb's copy, which holds only in-frame ones; the method was immunoSEQ multiplex PCR. The profile shows 90,000 to 150,000 clones, approximately 90% of them singletons. The CDR3 runs 12 residues. Deletions cut 4 bases from V and 7 bases from J, with 10 bases between. The germline gives CDR1 SGHTA, CDR2 FQGNSA. J is TRBJ1-2 and V is TRBV7-2; D is unresolved. The sequence was obtained from an adult with an advanced solid tumor such as melanoma, head and neck, liver or kidney cancer. Sample: CD4+ or CD8+ T cells sorted from blood, taken in a trial of the OX40 agonist ivuxolimab. DNA for the CDR3: TGTGCCAGCAGCTCCCCCGGCGGTGGCTACACCTTC. This sequence encodes CASSSPGGGYTF.